This TCR beta chain was sequenced during a study of OX40 agonist ivuxolimab in advanced cancers. The overall study: Two cutaneous melanoma patients and one hepatocellular carcinoma patient, three in all, had partial responses.

With respect to this clone: Its specificity is not known.

Sequenced by immunoSEQ multiplex PCR; TCRdb stores in-frame clones only, minus some. The repertoire holds about 100,000 clones, approximately 90% seen once, with 1% to 1.5% in the top ten. J gave up 2 bases and V 0 bases, and 5 bases lay outside the gene matches. Germline V gives CDR1 SGDLS, CDR2 YYNGEE. The CDR3 extends over 16 amino acids. The study, taken as a whole, reports: The mean number of expanded clones was higher in CD8+ T cells than in CD4+. Doses of 0.1 to 3.0 mg/kg were accompanied by clonal expansion of CD4+ and CD8+ blood T cells by week 6.

The source is an adult with an advanced solid tumor such as melanoma, head and neck, liver or kidney cancer. The sequences come from CD4+ or CD8+ T cells sorted from blood, collected in a trial of the OX40 agonist ivuxolimab. The V call is TRBV9, the J call TRBJ2-7; TRBD2 matches 10 bases. The DNA of the CDR3 is TGTGCCAGCAGCGTAGACCCTAGCGGGAGCACCTACGAGCAGTACTTC. It codes for CASSVDPSGSTYEQYF.